This T cell receptor beta chain was obtained from a study of T cell changes during pregnancy in multiple sclerosis. Produced via immunoSEQ multiplex PCR; TCRdb's table is partial and in-frame only. Here the sample spans 75,000 to 95,000 clones, under 95% being singletons. CDR1 and CDR2 (germline): MNHNS, SASEGT. The CDR3 covers 13 residues. V shed 8 bases, J shed 5 bases, and the junction held 2 bases outside the gene matches. The sample was peripheral blood, taken before pregnancy. The clonotype originates from a female donor with multiple sclerosis, enrolled in a pregnancy study. The V and J genes are TRBV6-1 and TRBJ2-1; 11 bases fit TRBD2. The CDR3 sequence is CASEGLADNEQFF. CDR3 in DNA: TGTGCCAGCGAGGGACTAGCGGACAATGAGCAGTTCTTC.